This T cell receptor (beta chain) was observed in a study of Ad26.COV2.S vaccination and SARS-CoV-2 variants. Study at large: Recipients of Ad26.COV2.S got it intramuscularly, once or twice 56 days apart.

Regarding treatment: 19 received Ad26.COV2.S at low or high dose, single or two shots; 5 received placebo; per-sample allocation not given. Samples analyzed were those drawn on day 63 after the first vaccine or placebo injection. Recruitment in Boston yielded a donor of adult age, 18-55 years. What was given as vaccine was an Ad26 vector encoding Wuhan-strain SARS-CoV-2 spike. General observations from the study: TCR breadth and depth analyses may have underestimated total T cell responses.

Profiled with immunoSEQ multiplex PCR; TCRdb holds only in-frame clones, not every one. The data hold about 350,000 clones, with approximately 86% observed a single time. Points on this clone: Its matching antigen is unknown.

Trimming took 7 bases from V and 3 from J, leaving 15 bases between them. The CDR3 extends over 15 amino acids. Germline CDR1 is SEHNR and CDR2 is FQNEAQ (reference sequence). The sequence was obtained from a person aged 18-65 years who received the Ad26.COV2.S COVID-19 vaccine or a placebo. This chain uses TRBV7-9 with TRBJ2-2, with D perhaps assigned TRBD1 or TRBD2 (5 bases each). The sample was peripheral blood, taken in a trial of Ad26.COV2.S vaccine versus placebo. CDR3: CASNFGQGDTGELFF. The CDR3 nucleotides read TGTGCCAGCAACTTCGGGCAGGGAGACACCGGGGAGCTGTTTTTT.